Listed below are T cell receptor beta chains from one sample, sequenced in a study of cytomegalovirus exposure and HLA in healthy donors. Sequencing was performed with immunoSEQ multiplex PCR; in TCRdb, only in-frame clones are kept and a portion is missing. The sample carries around 150,000 clones, around four fifths recorded once. Sequencing input: PBMCs. These receptors came from a man aged 40-49 years in good health and CMV-seronegative. Both conserved end residues are part of each CDR3. The order of the fields is V gene, D gene, J gene, clone size, CDR3 DNA, CDR3 protein. A D gene is named only where the DNA matches it firmly. Part of the rows lack a size; the others show once, few, many or a class for expanded clones.

V: TRBV30
D: -
J: TRBJ2-2
size: -
DNA: TGTGCCTGGACCCTCCCGCGGGCCGGGGAGCTGTTTTTT
CDR3: CAWTLPRAGELFF

V: TRBV7-3
D: TRBD1
J: TRBJ1-5
size: -
DNA: TGTGCCAGCAGCTCCCGAGGGGGCGAGAATCAGCCCCAGCATTTT
CDR3: CASSSRGGENQPQHF

V: TRBV5-1
D: -
J: TRBJ2-3
size: -
DNA: TGCGCCAGCAGCTCGGGGACAGATACGCAGTATTTT
CDR3: CASSSGTDTQYF

V: TRBV19
D: -
J: TRBJ2-1
size: -
DNA: TGTGCCAGTAGTATAGTGAGCGGAGATTACTACAATGAGCAGTTCTTC
CDR3: CASSIVSGDYYNEQFF

V: TRBV19
D: TRBD2
J: TRBJ2-1
size: -
DNA: TGTGCCAGTAGTATCAAGGCTAGCGGCTACAATGAGCAGTTCTTC
CDR3: CASSIKASGYNEQFF

V: TRBV6-1
D: -
J: TRBJ2-1
size: -
DNA: TGTGCCACCCGAGAGGTGGGTTACAATGAGCAGTTCTTC
CDR3: CATREVGYNEQFF

V: TRBV2
D: TRBD1
J: TRBJ2-7
size: -
DNA: TGTGCCATCACTCCGGACAGGGGGCGAACTAACGAGCAGTACTTC
CDR3: CAITPDRGRTNEQYF

V: TRBV7-9
D: -
J: TRBJ2-7
size: -
DNA: TGTGCCAGCAGCTTATCGGGCGAGCAGTACTTC
CDR3: CASSLSGEQYF

V: TRBV7-8
D: -
J: TRBJ2-7
size: -
DNA: TGTGCCAGCAGCTTAGGAGGGATCGAGCAGTACTTC
CDR3: CASSLGGIEQYF

V: TRBV5-6
D: TRBD2
J: TRBJ2-1
size: -
DNA: TGTGCCAGCAGCTCAGCGGGAAAAAATGAGCAGTTCTTC
CDR3: CASSSAGKNEQFF

V: TRBV5-5
D: TRBD1
J: TRBJ2-1
size: -
DNA: TGTGCCAGCAGGTTGTCCTCGTCGGGGACAGGGATCCTTGAGCAGTTCTTC
CDR3: CASRLSSSGTGILEQFF

V: TRBV23-1
D: TRBD2
J: TRBJ2-5
size: few
DNA: TGCGCCAGCAGTCAATCGGGACTAGCGGAAGAGACCCAGTACTTC
CDR3: CASSQSGLAEETQYF

V: TRBV30
D: -
J: TRBJ1-6
size: -
DNA: TGTGCCTGGAGTAGCGGGACACTTGATTCACCCCTCCACTTT
CDR3: CAWSSGTLDSPLHF

V: TRBV5-1
D: -
J: TRBJ2-5
size: -
DNA: TGCGCCAGCAGCTTCCTACTGGGGGCGGAGACCCAGTACTTC
CDR3: CASSFLLGAETQYF

V: TRBV4-2
D: -
J: TRBJ1-4
size: -
DNA: TGTGCCAGCAGCCAAGTGGGACTCATGGAACTGTTTTTT
CDR3: CASSQVGLMELFF

V: TRBV2
D: -
J: TRBJ1-6
size: -
DNA: TGTGCCAGCGGGGCGGGGGCGTCTCGAACCCTCCACTTT
CDR3: CASGAGASRTLHF

V: TRBV25-1
D: TRBD1
J: TRBJ2-3
size: -
DNA: TGTGCCAGCAGTGACTTTCGGACAGGGGAAGCAGATACGCAGTATTTT
CDR3: CASSDFRTGEADTQYF

V: TRBV5-1
D: TRBD1
J: TRBJ2-7
size: -
DNA: TGCGCCAGCAGCTCCGACAGGGTGTTACCCGAGCAGTACTTC
CDR3: CASSSDRVLPEQYF

V: TRBV18
D: TRBD1
J: TRBJ1-5
size: -
DNA: TGTGCCAGCTCAGACAGGGATCAGCCCCAGCATTTT
CDR3: CASSDRDQPQHF

V: TRBV7-2
D: -
J: TRBJ1-6
size: -
DNA: TGTGCCAGCAGCTTACAAGCGCAAAATAATTCACCCCTCCACTTT
CDR3: CASSLQAQNNSPLHF

V: TRBV11-2
D: TRBD2
J: TRBJ2-3
size: -
DNA: TGTGCCAGCAGCTTGCTAGCGGGGACTAGCACAGATACGCAGTATTTT
CDR3: CASSLLAGTSTDTQYF

V: TRBV2
D: -
J: TRBJ1-4
size: -
DNA: TGTGCCAGCAGCGCCACGGGTGCAACTAATGAAAAACTGTTTTTT
CDR3: CASSATGATNEKLFF

V: TRBV5-6
D: -
J: TRBJ2-7
size: -
DNA: TGTGCCAGCAAAGGGCGGGGACCTTCCTACGAGCAGTACTTC
CDR3: CASKGRGPSYEQYF

V: TRBV9
D: TRBD2
J: TRBJ2-3
size: -
DNA: TGTGCCAGCAGCATCTCCTCCGGGAGGCCCACAGATACGCAGTATTTT
CDR3: CASSISSGRPTDTQYF

V: TRBV7-9
D: -
J: TRBJ2-3
size: -
DNA: TGTGCCAGCAGCTTAGAGCATTTT
CDR3: CASSLEHF

V: TRBV2
D: TRBD1
J: TRBJ1-2
size: -
DNA: TGTGCCAGCAAGCAGACAGGGGTAAATGGCTACACCTTC
CDR3: CASKQTGVNGYTF

V: TRBV2
D: -
J: TRBJ1-5
size: -
DNA: TGTGCCAGCAGGAGTCAGAGGAATCAGCCCCAGCATTTT
CDR3: CASRSQRNQPQHF

V: TRBV27
D: TRBD2
J: TRBJ2-1
size: -
DNA: TGTGCCAGCAGTCCGGGACTAGCGGGAAACAATGAGCAGTTCTTC
CDR3: CASSPGLAGNNEQFF

V: TRBV18
D: TRBD2
J: TRBJ2-3
size: -
DNA: TGTGCCAGCTCACCCCGGACTAGCGGGGGGCCGGGAGATACGCAGTATTTT
CDR3: CASSPRTSGGPGDTQYF

V: TRBV27
D: TRBD1
J: TRBJ1-6
size: -
DNA: TGTGCCAGCAGTTTAACAGGGACAGGGTCGAATTCACCCCTCCACTTT
CDR3: CASSLTGTGSNSPLHF

V: TRBV9
D: TRBD2
J: TRBJ2-7
size: once
DNA: TGTGCCAGCAGCCCCCGGATAGGCGGGAGAAAAGAGAACGAGCAGTACTTC
CDR3: CASSPRIGGRKENEQYF

V: TRBV7-8
D: -
J: TRBJ1-5
size: -
DNA: TGTGCCAGCAGCCGGGGGGGCGGGGGCAATCAGCCCCAGCATTTT
CDR3: CASSRGGGGNQPQHF

V: TRBV4-3
D: -
J: TRBJ2-7
size: -
DNA: TGCGCCAGCAGCCCAGGGTTAGGGTACGAGCAGTACTTC
CDR3: CASSPGLGYEQYF

V: TRBV4-3
D: TRBD2
J: TRBJ2-2
size: -
DNA: TGCGCCAGCAGCCCCCAGGTTGGGACTAGCGGGAGAGGGACCGGGGAGCTGTTTTTT
CDR3: CASSPQVGTSGRGTGELFF

V: TRBV2
D: TRBD1
J: TRBJ2-7
size: once
DNA: TGTGCCAGCAGTGGACAGGGGGCTTATTACGAGCAGTACTTC
CDR3: CASSGQGAYYEQYF

V: TRBV28
D: -
J: TRBJ1-2
size: -
DNA: TGTGCCAGCAGTACAGGGTTAGGTTATGGCTACACCTTC
CDR3: CASSTGLGYGYTF

V: TRBV10-3
D: TRBD2
J: TRBJ2-1
size: -
DNA: TGTGCCATCAGTGAGTCGTGGACTAGCTCGAATGAGCAGTTCTTC
CDR3: CAISESWTSSNEQFF

V: TRBV9
D: TRBD1
J: TRBJ2-5
size: -
DNA: TGTGCCAGCAGCCCCAACCGACAGGGGGAAGAGACCCAGTACTTC
CDR3: CASSPNRQGEETQYF

V: TRBV19
D: -
J: TRBJ2-3
size: once
DNA: TGTGCCAGTAGTATAGTAGCCCATAGTAGCACAGATACGCAGTATTTT
CDR3: CASSIVAHSSTDTQYF

V: TRBV4-3
D: -
J: TRBJ2-3
size: -
DNA: TGCGCCAGCAGCCAATTCCCCGGGTCAACAGATACGCAGTATTTT
CDR3: CASSQFPGSTDTQYF

V: TRBV15
D: -
J: TRBJ1-6
size: -
DNA: TGTGCCACCAGCAGAGAGGCGGAAGTGGGGCCTGGGGCACCCCTCCACTTT
CDR3: CATSREAEVGPGAPLHF

V: TRBV9
D: TRBD1
J: TRBJ2-7
size: once
DNA: TGTGCCAGCAGCGTAGTCGGGACAGGGTTCCACGAGCAGTACTTC
CDR3: CASSVVGTGFHEQYF

V: TRBV9
D: -
J: TRBJ1-6
size: -
DNA: TGTGCCAGCAGCGCTTCCGGGTTGGAGTCACCCCTCCACTTT
CDR3: CASSASGLESPLHF

V: TRBV7-7
D: TRBD1
J: TRBJ2-7
size: -
DNA: TGTGCTAGCAGCTTAGCGCAGGGGGTCCACGAGCAGTACTTC
CDR3: CASSLAQGVHEQYF

V: TRBV5-1
D: -
J: TRBJ2-1
size: -
DNA: TGCGCCAGCAGCTTGACAGGGAATAGGGGCTCCTACAATGAGCAGTTCTTC
CDR3: CASSLTGNRGSYNEQFF

V: TRBV10-3
D: -
J: TRBJ1-1
size: -
DNA: TGTGCCACTACAGGGTTTGAGGACACTGAAGCTTTCTTT
CDR3: CATTGFEDTEAFF

V: TRBV19
D: -
J: TRBJ2-3
size: -
DNA: TGTGCCAGTAGTATTGGCCCTAGCACAGATACGCAGTATTTT
CDR3: CASSIGPSTDTQYF